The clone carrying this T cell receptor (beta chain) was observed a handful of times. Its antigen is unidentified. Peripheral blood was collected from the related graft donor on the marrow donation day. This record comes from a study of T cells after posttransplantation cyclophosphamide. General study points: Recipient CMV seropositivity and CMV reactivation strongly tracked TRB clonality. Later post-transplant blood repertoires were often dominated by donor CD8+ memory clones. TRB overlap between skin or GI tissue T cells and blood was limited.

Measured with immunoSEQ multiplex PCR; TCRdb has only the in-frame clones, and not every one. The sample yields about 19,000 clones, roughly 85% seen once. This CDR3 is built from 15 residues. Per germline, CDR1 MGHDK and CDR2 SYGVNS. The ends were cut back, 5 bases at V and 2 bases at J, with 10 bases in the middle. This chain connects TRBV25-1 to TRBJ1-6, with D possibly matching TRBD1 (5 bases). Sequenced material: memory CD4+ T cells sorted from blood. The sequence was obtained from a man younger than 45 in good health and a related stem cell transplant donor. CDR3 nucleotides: TGTGCCAGCAGTAAAGGACAAGCCTATAATTCACCCCTCCACTTT. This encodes CASSKGQAYNSPLHF.